This TCR beta chain was profiled in a study of monozygotic twins with inflammatory bowel disease. For each CDR3 protein, TCRdb gives one entry from its re-call of the 5' RACE reads, without DNA. This sample's table reports 120,000 to 150,000 distinct CDR3 sequences. Germline lookup yields CDR1 SGHTA and CDR2 FQGNSA. The CDR3 spans 17 residues. Blood samples measuring around 2.6 ml were taken per donor. The chain uses TRBV7-2 and TRBJ1-5; with no DNA, the TCRdb D assignment of TRBD1 cannot be verified. The TCR was taken from a human donor with ulcerative colitis or Crohn's disease, or a healthy co-twin of an affected twin (not recorded which). The specimen was blood. The CDR3 is CASSLAPGTGSNQPQHF.